Described below is a single T cell receptor (beta chain) sequence and its context. This sample is part of a study of blood T cell repertoires in COVID-19. Study-level information: T cells, B-cell-depleted T cells, or PBMCs supplied cDNA or gDNA.

The V and J ends lost 8 bases and 1 base, in that order; junction bases with no gene match: 4. The CDR3 contains 13 residues. The germline V gene encodes CDR1 SNHLY and CDR2 FYNNEI. Data came from immunoSEQ multiplex PCR; TCRdb stores just in-frame clones and leaves some out. The repertoire consists of fewer than 350,000 clones, with about nine tenths occurring once and the leading ten covering approximately 1.6%. This clonotype was obtained from a woman aged 30 to 39 with COVID-19, enrolled during active disease. The chain couples TRBV2 to TRBJ1-1, with 7 bases fitting TRBD1. The specimen was peripheral blood. The chain's CDR3 is CASSQGENTEAFF. The CDR3 nucleotides are TGTGCCAGCTCCCAGGGGGAGAACACTGAAGCTTTCTTT.